One sample yielded the 16 T cell receptor beta chains listed below, sequenced in a study of blood T cell repertoires in COVID-19. TCRdb keeps only in-frame clones here, not all; method: immunoSEQ multiplex PCR. The sample holds 70,000 to 90,000 clones, roughly 83% seen once. Sequencing was carried out using peripheral blood. The receptors come from a man in his fifties with active COVID-19.

V gene TRBV5-1 combines with J gene TRBJ2-5; 10 bases are a match to TRBD1. Trimming at V came to 3 bases and at J to 5 bases, leaving 4 bases not matched to a gene. Germline CDR1 SGHRS, CDR2 YFSETQ. This CDR3 has 14 amino acids. The CDR3 region is CASSSGTGVETQYF. CDR3 DNA sequence: TGCGCCAGCAGCTCGGGGACAGGGGTGGAGACCCAGTACTTC.

The chain carries TRBV12-3 or TRBV12-4 and TRBJ1-1; D not certain. Trimming took off 4 bases at V and 3 bases at J, with 3 bases between the two ends. The CDR3 totals 11 residues. CDR3 amino acids: CASSSYTEAFF. DNA for the CDR3: TGTGCCAGCAGTTCATACACTGAAGCTTTCTTT.

The chain is built from TRBV3-1 (or the pseudogene TRBV3-2) and TRBJ2-3; 8 bases are shared with TRBD1. The CDR3 runs to 15 residues. Per germline, CDR1 LGHDT and CDR2 YNNKEL (reference sequence). With V trimmed by 3 bases and J by 5 bases, 7 bases remained unmatched. The CDR3 nucleotides are TGTGCCAGCAGCCAGACAGGGGATGGTGGAGATACGCAGTATTTT. This sequence encodes CASSQTGDGGDTQYF.

This clone was seen only once. This rearrangement joins TRBV6-6 to TRBJ2-7; 9 nucleotides agree with TRBD2. The V segment lost 8 bases and the J segment 6 bases; nucleotides outside the gene matches: 8. Germline V lookup: CDR1 MNHNY, CDR2 SVGAGI (reference sequence). The CDR3 totals 13 residues. The CDR3 DNA is TGTGCCAGCGCTTATGGGACTAGCTTCGAGCAGTACTTC. This encodes CASAYGTSFEQYF.

This clone was counted between two and nine times. The gene calls are TRBV6-5 and TRBJ2-7, with D perhaps matching TRBD2 (7 bases). V lost 5 bases to trimming and J lost 7 bases, with 18 bases between them. Looked up from germline, CDR1 is MNHEY and CDR2 is SVGAGI. The CDR3 is 14 residues long. The DNA for the CDR3 is TGTGCCAGCAGTCCCCAAGGGGGGGCGCGGGAGCAGTACTTC. Its translation: CASSPQGGAREQYF.

This clone appeared once. This chain links TRBV2 with TRBJ1-1; 7 positions agree with TRBD1. This CDR3 spans 16 amino acids. Germline V gives CDR1 SNHLY, CDR2 FYNNEI. J lost 1 base, V lost 7 bases, and 12 bases had no gene match. The CDR3 loop is CASISSPTGPNTEAFF. The CDR3 bases are TGTGCCAGCATCTCATCGCCGACAGGGCCGAACACTGAAGCTTTCTTT.

The chain is built from TRBV2 and TRBJ2-2; weak D call: TRBD1 (5 bases). CDR1 is SNHLY, CDR2 FYNNEI, per germline. This CDR3 region has 14 residues. Trimming left V 3 bases short and J 1 base short, with 6 bases between. CDR3 sequence: CASSEGRNTGELFF. In nucleotides, the CDR3 is TGTGCCAGCAGTGAGGGGCGGAACACCGGGGAGCTGTTTTTT.

V usage is TRBV18 and J usage is TRBJ1-5; 8 bases agree with TRBD1. After removal of 3 bases from V and 4 bases from J, the junction contained 8 bases not matched to a gene. Germline values: CDR1 KGHSH, CDR2 LQKENI. The CDR3 consists of 16 residues. CDR3 nucleotides: TGTGCCAGCTCACCCCCCGGGGACAGGTTTAATCAGCCCCAGCATTTT. It codes for CASSPPGDRFNQPQHF.

This clone was observed once. The rearrangement links TRBV6-2 or TRBV6-3 to TRBJ2-3, with 10 bases aligning to TRBD2. The trim removed 2 bases at V and 0 bases at J, leaving 5 bases unmatched. The CDR3 is made up of 17 amino acids. The germline V gene has CDR1 MNHEY and CDR2 SVGEGT. Here the CDR3 DNA reads TGTGCCAGCAGTTACGGCAGGACTAGCGGAAGCACAGATACGCAGTATTTT. Translating it yields CASSYGRTSGSTDTQYF.

This chain's CDR3 is CASRRQGNSYNEQFF. The CDR3 DNA reads as TGTGCCAGTAGAAGACAGGGAAATTCCTACAATGAGCAGTTCTTC. The chain carries TRBV19 and TRBJ2-1; TRBD1 agrees at 7 bases. The CDR3 is 15 amino acids. Germline-derived CDR1 and CDR2 are LNHDA and SQIVND (reference sequence). The junction had 6 bases not matched to a gene; V was cut back by 6 bases and J by 1 base.

This chain links TRBV3-1 (or the pseudogene TRBV3-2) with TRBJ1-6, with D hard to call. V was clipped by 8 bases and J by 9 bases, with 11 bases between them. This CDR3 has 12 residues. CDR1 is LGHDT, CDR2 YNNKEL, per germline (reference sequence). The CDR3 reads CASDGRGSPLHF. The CDR3 DNA reads TGTGCCAGCGACGGCCGGGGTTCACCCCTCCACTTT.

The chain joins TRBV18 to TRBJ2-1; 8 positions match TRBD2. CDR3 length: 16 residues. After removal of 3 bases from V and 5 bases from J, the junction contained 9 bases not matched to a gene. The germline CDR1 and CDR2 sequences are KGHSH and LQKENI. CDR3 protein: CASSPQLAAPHNEQFF. CDR3 bases: TGTGCCAGCTCACCTCAACTAGCGGCCCCTCACAATGAGCAGTTCTTC.

This chain joins TRBV28 and TRBJ2-7; 7 positions match TRBD1. Looked up from germline, CDR1 is MDHEN and CDR2 is SYDVKM. V lost 7 bases and J lost 4; bases outside the gene matches: 16. The CDR3 spans 16 residues. The CDR3, as DNA: TGTGCCAGCACCTTGAGGACAGGCCTAGACCTGTACGAGCAGTACTTC. It yields the protein CASTLRTGLDLYEQYF.

The chain is built from TRBV28 and TRBJ2-1, with D tentatively TRBD2 (6 bases). CDR1 and CDR2 (germline): MDHEN, SYDVKM. With 6 bases removed from V and 0 bases from J, the gap between germline ends came to 24 bases. This CDR3 contains 19 residues. Here the CDR3 DNA reads TGTGCCAGCAGCCTTCGACACGTGAGAGGAGGGAGCTCCTACAATGAGCAGTTCTTC. Amino acid sequence: CASSLRHVRGGSSYNEQFF.

This rearrangement joins TRBV5-4 to TRBJ1-2; TRBD1 might be the D (6 bases). Trimming removed 1 base from V and 10 bases from J, with 20 bases in between. There are 15 residues in the CDR3. Germline V gene sequence: CDR1 SGHNT, CDR2 YYREEE (reference sequence). DNA of the CDR3: TGTGCCAGCAGCTTGTTACACAGGGACGCCTTATCCTACACCTTC. This translates into CASSLLHRDALSYTF.

The chain uses TRBV20-1 and TRBJ1-2, with 9 bases that match TRBD1. This CDR3 has 15 residues. The germline CDR1 and CDR2 sequences are DFQATT and SNEGSKA (reference sequence). The trim removed 3 bases at V and 8 bases at J, leaving 13 bases unmatched. The CDR3 DNA reads TGCAGTGCTAGTTGGCCCACAGGGGGCGGCCGGGGCTACACCTTC. Protein: CSASWPTGGGRGYTF.